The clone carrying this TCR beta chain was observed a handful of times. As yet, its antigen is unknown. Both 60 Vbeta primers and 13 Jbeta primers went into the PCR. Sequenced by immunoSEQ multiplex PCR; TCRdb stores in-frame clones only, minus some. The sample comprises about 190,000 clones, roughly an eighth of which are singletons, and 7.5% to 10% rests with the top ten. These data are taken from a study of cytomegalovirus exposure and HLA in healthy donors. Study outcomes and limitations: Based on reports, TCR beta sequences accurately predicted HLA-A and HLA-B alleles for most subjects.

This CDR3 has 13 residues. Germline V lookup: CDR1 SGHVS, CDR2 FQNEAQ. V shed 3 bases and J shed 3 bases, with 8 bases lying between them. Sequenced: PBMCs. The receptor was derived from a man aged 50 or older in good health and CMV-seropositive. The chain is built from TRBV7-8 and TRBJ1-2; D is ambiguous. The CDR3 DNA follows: TGTGCCAGCAGCTTGTCCGGGGACTATGGCTACACCTTC. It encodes CASSLSGDYGYTF.